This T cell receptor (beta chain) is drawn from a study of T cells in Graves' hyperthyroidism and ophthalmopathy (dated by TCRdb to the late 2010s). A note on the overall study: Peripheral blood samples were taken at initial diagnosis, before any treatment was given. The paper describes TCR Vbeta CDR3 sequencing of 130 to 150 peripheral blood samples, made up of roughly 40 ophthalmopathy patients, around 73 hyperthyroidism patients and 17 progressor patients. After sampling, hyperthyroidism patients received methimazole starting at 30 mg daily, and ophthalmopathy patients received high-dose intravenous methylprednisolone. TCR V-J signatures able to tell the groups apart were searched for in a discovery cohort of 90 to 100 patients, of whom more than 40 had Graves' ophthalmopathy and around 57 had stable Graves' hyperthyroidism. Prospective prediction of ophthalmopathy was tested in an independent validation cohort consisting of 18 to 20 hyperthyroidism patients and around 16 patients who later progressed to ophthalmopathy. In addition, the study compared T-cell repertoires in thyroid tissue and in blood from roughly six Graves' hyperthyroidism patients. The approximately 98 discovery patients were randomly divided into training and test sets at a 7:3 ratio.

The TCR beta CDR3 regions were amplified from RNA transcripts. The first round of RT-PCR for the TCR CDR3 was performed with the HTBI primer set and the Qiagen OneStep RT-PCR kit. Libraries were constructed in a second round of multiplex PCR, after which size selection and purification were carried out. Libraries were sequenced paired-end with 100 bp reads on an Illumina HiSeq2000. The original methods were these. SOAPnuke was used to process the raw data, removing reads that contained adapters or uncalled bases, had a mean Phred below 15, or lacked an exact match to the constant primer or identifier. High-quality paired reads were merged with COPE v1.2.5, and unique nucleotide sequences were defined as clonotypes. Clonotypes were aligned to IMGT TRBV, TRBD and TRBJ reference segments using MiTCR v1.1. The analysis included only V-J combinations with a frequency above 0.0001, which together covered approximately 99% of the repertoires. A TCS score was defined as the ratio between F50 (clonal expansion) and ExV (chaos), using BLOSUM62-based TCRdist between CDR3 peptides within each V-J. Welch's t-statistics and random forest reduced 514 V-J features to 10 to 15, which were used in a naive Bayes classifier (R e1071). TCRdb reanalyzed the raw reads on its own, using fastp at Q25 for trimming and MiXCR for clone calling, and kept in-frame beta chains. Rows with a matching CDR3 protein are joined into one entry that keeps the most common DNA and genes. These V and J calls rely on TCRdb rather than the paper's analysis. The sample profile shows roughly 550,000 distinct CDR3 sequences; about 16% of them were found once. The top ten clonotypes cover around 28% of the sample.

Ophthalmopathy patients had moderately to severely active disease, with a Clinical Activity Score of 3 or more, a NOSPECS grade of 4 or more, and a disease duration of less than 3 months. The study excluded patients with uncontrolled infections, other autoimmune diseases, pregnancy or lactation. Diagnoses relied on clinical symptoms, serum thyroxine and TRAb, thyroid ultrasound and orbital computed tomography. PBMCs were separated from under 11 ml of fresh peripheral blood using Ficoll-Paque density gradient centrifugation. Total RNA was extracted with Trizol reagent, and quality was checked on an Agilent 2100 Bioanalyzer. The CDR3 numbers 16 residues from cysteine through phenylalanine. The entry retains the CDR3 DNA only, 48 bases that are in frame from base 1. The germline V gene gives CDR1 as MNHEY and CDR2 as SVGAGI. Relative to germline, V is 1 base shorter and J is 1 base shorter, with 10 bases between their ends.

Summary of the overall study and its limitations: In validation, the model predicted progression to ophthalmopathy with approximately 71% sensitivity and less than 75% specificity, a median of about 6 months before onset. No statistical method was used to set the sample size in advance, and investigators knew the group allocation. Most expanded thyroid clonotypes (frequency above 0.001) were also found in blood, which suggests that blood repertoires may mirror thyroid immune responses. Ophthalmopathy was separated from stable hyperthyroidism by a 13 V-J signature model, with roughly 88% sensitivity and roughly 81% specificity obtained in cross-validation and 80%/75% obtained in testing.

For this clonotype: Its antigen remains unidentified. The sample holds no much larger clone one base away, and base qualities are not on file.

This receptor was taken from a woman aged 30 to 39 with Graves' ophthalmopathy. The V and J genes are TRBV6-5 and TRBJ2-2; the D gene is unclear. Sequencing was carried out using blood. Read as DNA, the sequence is TGTGCCAGCAGTTACTTCCTAGTGGGGAACACCGGGGAGCTGTTTTTT. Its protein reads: CASSYFLVGNTGELFF.